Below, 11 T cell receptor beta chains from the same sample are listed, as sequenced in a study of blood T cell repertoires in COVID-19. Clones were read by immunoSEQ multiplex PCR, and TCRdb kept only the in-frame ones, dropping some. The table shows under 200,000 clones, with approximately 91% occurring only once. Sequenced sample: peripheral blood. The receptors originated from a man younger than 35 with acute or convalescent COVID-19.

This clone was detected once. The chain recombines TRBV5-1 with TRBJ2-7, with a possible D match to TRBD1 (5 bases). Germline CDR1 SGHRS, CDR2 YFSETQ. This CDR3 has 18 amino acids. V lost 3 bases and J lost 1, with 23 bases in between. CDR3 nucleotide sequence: TGCGCCAGCAGCTGGGGCTTGGTTTTAGGGGCCACTTCCTACGAGCAGTACTTC. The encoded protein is CASSWGLVLGATSYEQYF.

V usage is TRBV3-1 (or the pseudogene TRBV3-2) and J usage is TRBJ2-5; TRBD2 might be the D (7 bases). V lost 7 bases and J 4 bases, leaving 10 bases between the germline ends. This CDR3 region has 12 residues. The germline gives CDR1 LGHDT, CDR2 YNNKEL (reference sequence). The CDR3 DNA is TGTGCCAGCAACCGGGGGGCAGAGACCCAGTACTTC. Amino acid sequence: CASNRGAETQYF.

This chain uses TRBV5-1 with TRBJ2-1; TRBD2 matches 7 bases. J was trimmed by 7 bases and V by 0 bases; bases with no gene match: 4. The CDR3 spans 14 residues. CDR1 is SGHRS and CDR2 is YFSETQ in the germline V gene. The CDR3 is CASSLGGSLNEQFF. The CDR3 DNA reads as TGCGCCAGCAGCTTGGGCGGGAGTTTAAATGAGCAGTTCTTC.

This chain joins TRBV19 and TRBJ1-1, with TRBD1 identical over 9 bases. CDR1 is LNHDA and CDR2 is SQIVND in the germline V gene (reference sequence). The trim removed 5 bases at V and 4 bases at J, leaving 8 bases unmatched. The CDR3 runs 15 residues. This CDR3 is CASSARDRVTTEAFF. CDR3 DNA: TGTGCCAGTAGTGCAAGGGACAGGGTAACCACTGAAGCTTTCTTT.

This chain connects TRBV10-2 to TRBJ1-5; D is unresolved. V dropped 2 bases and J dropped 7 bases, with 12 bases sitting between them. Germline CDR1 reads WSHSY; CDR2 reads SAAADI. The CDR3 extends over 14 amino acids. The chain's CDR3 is CASSELEGGQPQHF. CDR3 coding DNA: TGCGCCAGCAGTGAGCTGGAGGGAGGGCAGCCCCAGCATTTT.

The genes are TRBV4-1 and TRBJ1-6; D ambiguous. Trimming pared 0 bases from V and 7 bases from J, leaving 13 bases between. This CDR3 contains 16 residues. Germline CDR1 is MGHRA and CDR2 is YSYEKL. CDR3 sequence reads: CASSQEGGSKNSPLHF. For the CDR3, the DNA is TGCGCCAGCAGCCAAGAGGGAGGCAGCAAAAATTCACCCCTCCACTTT.

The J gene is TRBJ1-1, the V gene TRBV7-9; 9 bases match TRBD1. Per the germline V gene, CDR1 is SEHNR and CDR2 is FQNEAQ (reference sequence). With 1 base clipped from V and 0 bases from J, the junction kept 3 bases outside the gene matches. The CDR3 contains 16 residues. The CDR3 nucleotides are TGTGCCAGCAGCTTAGGAGGACAGGGGTTGAACACTGAAGCTTTCTTT. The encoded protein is CASSLGGQGLNTEAFF.

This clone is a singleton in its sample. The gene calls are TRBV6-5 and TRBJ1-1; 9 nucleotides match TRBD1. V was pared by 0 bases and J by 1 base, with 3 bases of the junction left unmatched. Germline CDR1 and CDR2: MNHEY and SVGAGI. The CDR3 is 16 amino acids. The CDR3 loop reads CASSYSGQGWNTEAFF. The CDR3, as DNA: TGTGCCAGCAGTTACTCGGGACAGGGCTGGAACACTGAAGCTTTCTTT.

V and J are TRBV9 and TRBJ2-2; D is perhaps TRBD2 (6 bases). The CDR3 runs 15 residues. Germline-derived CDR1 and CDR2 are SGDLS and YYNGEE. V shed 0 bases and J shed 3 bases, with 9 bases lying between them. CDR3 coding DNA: TGTGCCAGCAGCGTAGGTGGAGGGGACACCGGGGAGCTGTTTTTT. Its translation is CASSVGGGDTGELFF.

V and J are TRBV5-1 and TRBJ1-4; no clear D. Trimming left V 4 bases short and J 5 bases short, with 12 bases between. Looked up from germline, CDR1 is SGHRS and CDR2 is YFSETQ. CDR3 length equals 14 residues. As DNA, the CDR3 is TGCGCCAGCAGCCCGAGCGGGGTGAATGAAAAACTGTTTTTT. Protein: CASSPSGVNEKLFF.

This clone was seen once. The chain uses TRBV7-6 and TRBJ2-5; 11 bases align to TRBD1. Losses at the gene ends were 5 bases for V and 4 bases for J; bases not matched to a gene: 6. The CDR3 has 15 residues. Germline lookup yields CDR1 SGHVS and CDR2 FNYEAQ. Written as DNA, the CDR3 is TGTGCCAGCAGCCCGGGACAGGGGGAACGAGAGACCCAGTACTTC. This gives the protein CASSPGQGERETQYF.